This T cell receptor (beta chain) was profiled in a study of cytomegalovirus exposure and HLA in healthy donors. Germline V gene data show CDR1 as WSHSY and CDR2 as SAAADI. The V end lost 8 bases, the J end lost 4 bases, and 9 bases lay between the germline ends. This CDR3 contains 12 residues. This clone showed up just once. Its antigen remains unknown. General observations from the study: TCR sequences were mostly rare, though some public TCRs occurred in many donors.

60 Vbeta and 13 Jbeta primers were used in PCR. Clones were read by immunoSEQ multiplex PCR, and TCRdb kept only the in-frame ones, dropping some. Among roughly 150,000 clones, approximately 84% were seen once, and the ten largest hold about 2.4%. The sequenced material came from PBMCs. The clonotype originates from a man younger than 40 in good health and CMV-seropositive. The rearrangement links TRBV10-2 to TRBJ2-1; possibly TRBD2 for D (6 bases). CDR3 region: CASDSGYNEQFF. The CDR3 DNA is TGCGCCAGCGATAGCGGTTACAATGAGCAGTTCTTC.